This T cell receptor (beta chain) was identified during a study of blood T cell repertoires in COVID-19. Which cohort a participant joined came from the clinical history participants gave. Either two negative PCRs, clearance, or symptom resolution qualified Cohort 3 donors as recovered. Libraries were prepared by immunoSEQ multiplex PCR; TCRdb keeps only in-frame clonotypes and omits some of them. This table holds 150,000 to 250,000 clones, 65% to 90% found once. Germline CDR1 and CDR2: MNHEY and SVGAGI. CDR3 length: 14 amino acids. Trimming at V came to 6 bases and at J to 9 bases, leaving 5 bases not matched to a gene.

The chain joins TRBV6-5 to TRBJ1-6, with 10 nucleotides matching TRBD1. This TCR was recovered from a man aged 35 to 55 who had recovered from COVID-19. Sample: PBMCs or T cells enriched from blood (not recorded which). The CDR3 DNA reads TGTGCCAGCAGCAGCCGACAGGGGGCTTCACCCCTCCACTTT. This translates into CASSSRQGASPLHF.